These 10 T cell receptor beta chains originate from one sample sequenced in a study of read filtering for tumor transcriptome and immune sequencing. From roughly 390 ng of RNA, a library with molecular barcoded alpha/delta and beta/gamma adaptors was made. TCRdb re-called the reads with MiXCR, one entry per CDR3 protein. The data hold 57,000 or so distinct CDR3 sequences, with approximately 20% observed a single time. The specimen sequenced was a population of CD138-negative cells sorted from bone marrow. These receptors came from a donor aged 40 or older with multiple myeloma.

This clonotype appeared many times. V is TRBV20-1 and J is TRBJ1-6; TRBD1 agrees at 10 bases. Germline-derived CDR1 and CDR2 are DFQATT and SNEGSKA (reference sequence). J gave up 11 bases and V 0 bases, and 1 base lay outside the gene matches. CDR3 length equals 13 residues. The CDR3 protein is CSARETGGPPLHF. CDR3 sequence (DNA): TGCAGTGCTAGAGAGACAGGGGGCCCACCCCTCCACTTT.

The rearrangement joins TRBV28 to TRBJ2-3; TRBD1 aligns across 12 bases. CDR3 size: 18 residues. Germline lookup yields CDR1 MDHEN and CDR2 SYDVKM. With 5 bases clipped from V and 3 bases from J, the junction kept 12 bases outside the gene matches. CDR3 coding DNA: TGTGCCAGCAGTCCCCAAACCGGGACAGGGGGCTTAACAGATACGCAGTATTTT. Translated: CASSPQTGTGGLTDTQYF.

This clonotype has more than one count but fewer than ten. The chain is built from TRBV12-3 or TRBV12-4 and TRBJ1-2; tentatively, D is TRBD1 (5 bases). This CDR3 contains 13 residues. V lost 4 bases, J lost 4 bases, and 10 bases lay in between. The CDR3 nucleotides read TGTGCCAGCAGTTCCGGGGGTAGCTATGGCTACACCTTC. Translated: CASSSGGSYGYTF.

This clonotype was seen at least ten times. The chain couples TRBV30 to TRBJ2-7; D call uncertain. V shed 4 bases and J shed 0 bases, with 7 bases lying between them. The germline gives CDR1 GTSNPN, CDR2 SVGIG (reference sequence). The length of the CDR3 is 12 residues. The CDR3 sequence is CAWNVFSYEQYF. The CDR3 DNA reads TGTGCCTGGAACGTTTTCTCCTACGAGCAGTACTTC. The full variable domain, with the rest looked up from reference TRBV30 and TRBJ2-7, is SQTIHQWPATLVQPVGSPLSLECTVEGTSNPNLYWYRQAAGRGLQLLFYSVGIGQISSEVPQNLSASRPQDRQFILSSKKLLLSDSGFYLCAWNVFSYEQYFGPGTRLTVT.

This clonotype was observed a few times. The V call is TRBV20-1, the J call TRBJ2-2; 7 positions agree with TRBD2. CDR1 DFQATT and CDR2 SNEGSKA come from the germline V gene (reference sequence). CDR3 length: 14 residues. V was clipped by 6 bases and J by 4 bases; unmatched bases: 8. The CDR3 DNA is TGCAGTGCGCTGACTCAGCGGGGCACCGGGGAGCTGTTTTTT. Translating gives CSALTQRGTGELFF.

This clonotype was recorded at least ten times. This sequence joins TRBV6-4 and TRBJ1-6; no definite D call. The CDR3 is 17 amino acids. Per the germline V gene, CDR1 is MRHNA and CDR2 is SNTAGT. The V gene lost 2 bases and the J gene lost 0 bases, with 11 bases spanning the gap. The CDR3 bases are TGTGCCAGCAGTGACACGAGGACGAGCTCCTATAATTCACCCCTCCACTTT. The encoded protein is CASSDTRTSSYNSPLHF.

The chain carries TRBV2 and TRBJ2-4; 8 bases match TRBD2. There are 16 residues in the CDR3. In germline, CDR1 is SNHLY, CDR2 FYNNEI. J gave up 1 base and V 8 bases, and 10 bases lay outside the gene matches. CDR3 coding DNA: TGTGCCAGCGAGGGACTAGACGGATTTGCCAAAAACATTCAGTACTTC. Encoded protein: CASEGLDGFAKNIQYF.

This clonotype was seen many times. The CDR3 loop is CASSFRGMDTEAFF. DNA for the CDR3: TGTGCCAGCAGCTTCCGGGGTATGGACACTGAAGCTTTCTTT. The rearrangement joins TRBV7-2 to TRBJ1-1; no definite D call. CDR3 size: 14 residues. The germline CDR1 and CDR2 sequences are SGHTA and FQGNSA. The V end lost 3 bases, the J end lost 3 bases, and 11 bases lay between the germline ends.

This clonotype was counted ten times or more. The genes are TRBV9 and TRBJ2-2, with 9 nucleotides matching TRBD2. This CDR3 contains 17 residues. The germline CDR1 and CDR2 sequences are SGDLS and YYNGEE. V dropped 4 bases and J dropped 6; count of bases not matched to a gene: 13. The chain's CDR3 is CASSPKGSGGRAGELFF. The DNA of the CDR3 is TGTGCCAGCAGCCCTAAGGGGTCGGGCGGGAGGGCCGGGGAGCTGTTTTTT. Using reference TRBV9 and TRBJ2-2 for the parts outside the CDR3, the full variable domain is DSGVTQTPKHLITATGQRVTLRCSPRSGDLSVYWYQQSLDQGLQFLIQYYNGEERAKGNILERFSAQQFPDLHSELNLSSLELGDSALYFCASSPKGSGGRAGELFFGEGSRLTVL.

The chain combines TRBV11-2 with TRBJ1-2; D gene uncertain. V was pared by 0 bases and J by 3 bases, with 11 bases between. The germline CDR1 and CDR2 sequences are SGHAT and FQNNGV. There are 15 residues in the CDR3. The chain's CDR3 is CASSLDGRRDYGYTF. CDR3 nucleotides: TGTGCCAGCAGCTTAGATGGGAGACGGGACTATGGCTACACCTTC.